The rows below give T cell receptor beta chains drawn from one sample of a study of blood T cell repertoires in COVID-19. Measured with immunoSEQ multiplex PCR; TCRdb has only the in-frame clones, and not every one. This sample carries roughly 190,000 clones, approximately 73% of them seen once, and the ten largest clones take less than 20%. The sequenced material came from PBMCs or T cells enriched from blood (not recorded which). The receptors originated from a woman in her fifties or sixties with acute COVID-19. Both conserved end residues are part of each CDR3. Fields, in order: clone size, V gene, D gene, CDR3 length, J gene, CDR3 protein, CDR3 DNA. D genes are given only for firm matches. Clone size is not always given. Where it is, it says once, few, many or a class for expanded clones.

clone size: .; V gene: TRBV6-6; D gene: .; CDR3 length: 16; J gene: TRBJ1-5; CDR3 protein: CASSYPDGERHQPQHF; CDR3 DNA: TGTGCCAGCAGTTACCCTGACGGGGAGAGGCATCAGCCCCAGCATTTT
clone size: .; V gene: TRBV11-2; D gene: .; CDR3 length: 11; J gene: TRBJ2-3; CDR3 protein: CASSLTDTQYF; CDR3 DNA: TGTGCCAGCAGCCTCACAGATACGCAGTATTTT
clone size: .; V gene: TRBV21-1; D gene: .; CDR3 length: 16; J gene: TRBJ2-5; CDR3 protein: CASSRAWGGRVETQYF; CDR3 DNA: TGTGCCAGCAGCAGGGCGTGGGGGGGCCGAGTGGAGACCCAGTACTTC
clone size: .; V gene: TRBV6-5; D gene: .; CDR3 length: 16; J gene: TRBJ1-1; CDR3 protein: CASSSSVGQMNTEAFF; CDR3 DNA: TGTGCCAGCAGTTCCTCCGTAGGACAGATGAACACTGAAGCTTTCTTT
clone size: .; V gene: TRBV19; D gene: .; CDR3 length: 14; J gene: TRBJ1-4; CDR3 protein: CASTSRATNEKLFF; CDR3 DNA: TGTGCCAGTACCTCTCGGGCAACTAATGAAAAACTGTTTTTT
clone size: .; V gene: TRBV18; D gene: TRBD1; CDR3 length: 15; J gene: TRBJ1-4; CDR3 protein: CASSLFDRGNEKLFF; CDR3 DNA: TGTGCCAGCTCACTCTTCGACAGGGGAAATGAAAAACTGTTTTTT
clone size: .; V gene: TRBV5-1; D gene: .; CDR3 length: 15; J gene: TRBJ2-1; CDR3 protein: CASSLRQGFYNEQFF; CDR3 DNA: TGCGCCAGCAGCTTGAGGCAGGGCTTTTACAATGAGCAGTTCTTC
clone size: .; V gene: TRBV27; D gene: TRBD1; CDR3 length: 15; J gene: TRBJ1-1; CDR3 protein: CASSTKGQKNTEAFF; CDR3 DNA: TGTGCCAGCAGCACTAAGGGACAGAAGAACACTGAAGCTTTCTTT
clone size: few; V gene: TRBV6-5; D gene: TRBD2; CDR3 length: 14; J gene: TRBJ2-2; CDR3 protein: CASREGRNTGELFF; CDR3 DNA: TGTGCCAGCCGGGAGGGGCGCAACACCGGGGAGCTGTTTTTT
clone size: .; V gene: TRBV30; D gene: .; CDR3 length: 11; J gene: TRBJ2-1; CDR3 protein: CAWSPRDEQFF; CDR3 DNA: TGTGCCTGGAGCCCCCGCGATGAGCAGTTCTTC
clone size: once; V gene: TRBV14; D gene: .; CDR3 length: 13; J gene: TRBJ1-2; CDR3 protein: CASSKQGNYGYTF; CDR3 DNA: TGTGCCAGCTCGAAACAGGGTAACTATGGCTACACCTTC
clone size: .; V gene: TRBV5-1; D gene: .; CDR3 length: 16; J gene: TRBJ1-4; CDR3 protein: CASSLAGHATNEKLFF; CDR3 DNA: TGCGCCAGCAGCTTGGCAGGACATGCAACTAATGAAAAACTGTTTTTT
clone size: .; V gene: TRBV24-1; D gene: TRBD1; CDR3 length: 16; J gene: TRBJ1-2; CDR3 protein: CATSDLGGTGHYGYTF; CDR3 DNA: TGTGCCACCAGTGATTTGGGTGGGACAGGGCACTATGGCTACACCTTC
clone size: .; V gene: TRBV19; D gene: .; CDR3 length: 14; J gene: TRBJ2-3; CDR3 protein: CASSLADSGITQYF; CDR3 DNA: TGTGCCAGTAGCCTGGCCGATTCGGGGATTACGCAGTATTTT
clone size: .; V gene: TRBV19; D gene: TRBD1; CDR3 length: 16; J gene: TRBJ1-1; CDR3 protein: CASSSDRGQVNTEAFF; CDR3 DNA: TGTGCCAGTTCCTCGGACAGGGGGCAGGTGAACACTGAAGCTTTCTTT
clone size: .; V gene: TRBV29-1; D gene: .; CDR3 length: 14; J gene: TRBJ1-2; CDR3 protein: CSVEEGRASYGYTF; CDR3 DNA: TGCAGCGTTGAAGAAGGGAGGGCATCCTATGGCTACACCTTC